These 10 T cell receptor beta chains came from one sample sequenced in a study of blood T cell repertoires in COVID-19. Sequencing was performed with immunoSEQ multiplex PCR; in TCRdb, only in-frame clones are kept and a portion is missing. The data show around 210,000 clones, just over 85% seen once. Sample: peripheral blood. These receptor sequences come from a man aged 18-30 years with active or convalescent COVID-19.

The rearrangement uses TRBV19 and TRBJ2-1, with D perhaps TRBD2 (6 bases). Looked up from germline, CDR1 is LNHDA and CDR2 is SQIVND (reference sequence). Trimming stripped 7 bases from V and 0 bases from J, with 13 bases between. The CDR3 has 15 amino acids. The CDR3 is CASKHRGSSYNEQFF. The CDR3 DNA follows: TGTGCCAGTAAACATCGGGGGAGCTCCTACAATGAGCAGTTCTTC. Based on the CDR3 plus reference TRBV19 and TRBJ2-1, the full variable domain is DGGITQSPKYLFRKEGQNVTLSCEQNLNHDAMYWYRQDPGQGLRLIYYSQIVNDFQKGDIAEGYSVSREKKESFPLTVTSAQKNPTAFYLCASKHRGSSYNEQFFGPGTRLTVL.

This rearrangement joins TRBV5-4 to TRBJ1-2; D call uncertain. V gave up 2 bases and J gave up 3 bases, with 8 bases separating them. This CDR3 is 13 amino acids long. Germline CDR1 is SGHNT and CDR2 is YYREEE (reference sequence). CDR3 protein: CASSFSVDYGYTF. The CDR3 nucleotides are TGTGCCAGCAGCTTCTCAGTTGACTATGGCTACACCTTC.

This clone was seen only a few times. The genes are TRBV19 and TRBJ2-7; no definite D call. Trimming took 9 bases from V and 3 from J, leaving 21 bases between them. The V gene's germline CDR1 is LNHDA and CDR2 SQIVND (reference sequence). This CDR3 contains 15 residues. The CDR3 sequence: CAREDTMKISYEQYF. The CDR3, as DNA: TGTGCCAGAGAAGACACGATGAAAATCAGCTACGAGCAGTACTTC.

The chain links TRBV9 to TRBJ2-1; D might be TRBD2 (5 bases). V lost 0 bases to trimming and J lost 9 bases, with 10 bases between them. The CDR3 consists of 13 residues. The V gene's germline CDR1 is SGDLS and CDR2 YYNGEE. This chain's CDR3 is CASSVGGWSEQFF. CDR3 DNA: TGTGCCAGCAGCGTAGGCGGGTGGAGTGAGCAGTTCTTC.

The chain recombines TRBV30 with TRBJ2-1, with 12 positions matching TRBD2. This CDR3 spans 17 amino acids. Germline CDR1 is GTSNPN and CDR2 is SVGIG (reference sequence). Losses at the gene ends were 4 bases for V and 3 bases for J; bases not matched to a gene: 10. The DNA for the CDR3 is TGTGCCTGGATAAAGAGGCAGGGACTAGCGGGCTACAATGAGCAGTTCTTC. Translated: CAWIKRQGLAGYNEQFF.

This chain links TRBV19 with TRBJ2-1, with 8 bases aligning to TRBD2. This CDR3 has 14 residues. J gave up 3 bases and V 8 bases, and 6 bases lay outside the gene matches. Germline loops: CDR1 LNHDA, CDR2 SQIVND (reference sequence). The CDR3 loop reads CASGTRGGYNEQFF. CDR3 in DNA: TGTGCCAGTGGGACTAGGGGGGGCTACAATGAGCAGTTCTTC.

The rearrangement links TRBV12-3 or TRBV12-4 to TRBJ2-7; D gene ambiguous. Trimming left V 1 base short and J 5 bases short, with 9 bases between. CDR3 size: 13 residues. CDR3 coding DNA: TGTGCCAGCAGTTTAGTAGCATCCCACGAGCAGTACTTC. Protein: CASSLVASHEQYF.

The chain is built from TRBV7-6 and TRBJ1-6; 9 nucleotides match TRBD1. V lost 5 bases and J lost 7; bases outside the gene matches: 9. The CDR3 runs 16 residues. Germline CDR1 SGHVS, CDR2 FNYEAQ. This CDR3 is CASSLTDRGSNSPLHF. CDR3 coding DNA: TGTGCCAGCAGCCTCACCGACAGGGGGAGCAATTCACCCCTCCACTTT.

The chain couples TRBV28 to TRBJ2-1, with D perhaps TRBD2 (6 bases). The CDR3 contains 14 residues. Germline V gives CDR1 MDHEN, CDR2 SYDVKM. Trimming stripped 6 bases from V and 6 bases from J, with 15 bases between. The CDR3 DNA sequence: TGTGCCAGCAGCCGCCGCAGACTAGTCAATGAGCAGTTCTTC. Translation gives CASSRRRLVNEQFF.

This chain links TRBV7-2 with TRBJ1-1; a weak D match, TRBD1 (5 bases). This CDR3 has 15 residues. Germline values: CDR1 SGHTA, CDR2 FQGNSA. V was shortened by 5 bases and J by 6 bases, with 19 bases between the two germline ends. CDR3 DNA: TGTGCCAGCAGCCCCGGGGGAGGCAGGTCGGCTGAAGCTTTCTTT. It yields the protein CASSPGGGRSAEAFF.